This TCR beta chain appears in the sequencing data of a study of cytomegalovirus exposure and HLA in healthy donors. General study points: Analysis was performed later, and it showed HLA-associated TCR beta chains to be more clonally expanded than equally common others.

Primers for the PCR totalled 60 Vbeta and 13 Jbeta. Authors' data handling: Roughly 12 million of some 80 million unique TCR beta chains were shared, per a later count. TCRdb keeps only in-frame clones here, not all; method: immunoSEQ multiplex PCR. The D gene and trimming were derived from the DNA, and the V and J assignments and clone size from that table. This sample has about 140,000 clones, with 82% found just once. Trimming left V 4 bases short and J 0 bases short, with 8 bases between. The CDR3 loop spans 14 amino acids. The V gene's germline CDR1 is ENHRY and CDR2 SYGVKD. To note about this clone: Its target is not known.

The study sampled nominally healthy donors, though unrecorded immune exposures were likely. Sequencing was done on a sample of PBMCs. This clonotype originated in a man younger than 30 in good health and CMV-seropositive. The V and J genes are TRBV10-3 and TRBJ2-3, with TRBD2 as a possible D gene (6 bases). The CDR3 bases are TGTGCCATCAGTGGCGGGGTTAGCACAGATACGCAGTATTTT. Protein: CAISGGVSTDTQYF.